This T cell receptor beta chain was sequenced for a study of OX40 agonist ivuxolimab in advanced cancers. V lost 0 bases to trimming and J lost 6 bases; unmatched junction nucleotides: 3. The germline CDR1 and CDR2 sequences are SGHKS and YYEKEE (reference sequence). This CDR3 has 14 amino acids. TCRdb keeps only in-frame clones here, not all; method: immunoSEQ multiplex PCR. The sample consists of about 48,000 clones, approximately 80% of them appearing once. Cycle 7 day 1, cycle 4 day 1, and baseline were the timepoints at which blood was sampled. This sample comprised CD4+ or CD8+ T cells sorted from blood, obtained in a trial of the OX40 agonist ivuxolimab. The chain joins TRBV5-5 to TRBJ1-5, with 7 nucleotides matching TRBD1. This sequence originates from an adult with an advanced solid tumor such as melanoma, head and neck, liver or kidney cancer. CDR3 nucleotide sequence: TGTGCCAGCAGCTTGGTTCAGGGGGGTCAGCCCCAGCATTTT. It codes for CASSLVQGGQPQHF.